These 23 T cell receptor beta chains were all obtained from the same sample, sequenced in a study of cytomegalovirus exposure and HLA in healthy donors. The PCR contained 60 Vbeta and 13 Jbeta primers. The table came from immunoSEQ multiplex PCR; TCRdb's copy has only in-frame clones and leaves some out. This sample has around 200,000 clones, with over 60% found just once. Material: PBMCs. These receptors were obtained from a man younger than 30 in good health and CMV-seronegative.

The chain has TRBV20-1 and TRBJ1-4; 7 nucleotides agree with TRBD1. Per germline, CDR1 DFQATT and CDR2 SNEGSKA (reference sequence). V trimming: 3 bases; J trimming: 12 bases; junction bases outside the gene matches: 4. The CDR3 has 11 amino acids. The CDR3 region has the DNA TGCAGTGCTAGTCTCACAGGGGAACTGTTTTTT. Its translation: CSASLTGELFF.

This clone was detected only a few times. The V gene is TRBV27, the J gene TRBJ2-1; D may be TRBD1 (6 bases). Germline V gives CDR1 MNHEY, CDR2 SMNVEV (reference sequence). The CDR3 covers 15 residues. The germline V and J ends were trimmed by 5 bases and 12 bases, with 23 bases remaining between them. The CDR3 protein is CASSPSRQVWGRQFF. CDR3 nucleotides: TGTGCCAGCAGTCCGAGCCGACAGGTTTGGGGTCGGCAGTTCTTC.

The rearrangement joins TRBV7-9 to TRBJ2-6; unclear D gene. Trimming shortened V by 5 bases and J by 0 bases, and 8 bases separated the two germline ends. The length of the CDR3 is 15 residues. Germline assignment: CDR1 SEHNR and CDR2 FQNEAQ (reference sequence). The CDR3 loop reads CASSQGDSGANVLTF. CDR3 bases: TGTGCCAGCAGCCAAGGAGACTCTGGGGCCAACGTCCTGACTTTC. Using reference TRBV7-9 and TRBJ2-6 for the parts outside the CDR3, the full variable domain is DTGVSQNPRHKITKRGQNVTFRCDPISEHNRLYWYRQTLGQGPEFLTYFQNEAQLEKSRLLSDRFSAERPKGSFSTLEIQRTEQGDSAMYLCASSQGDSGANVLTFGAGSRLTVL.

This chain links TRBV6-5 with TRBJ2-7, with 7 bases lining up with TRBD2. The germline V gene has CDR1 MNHEY and CDR2 SVGAGI. CDR3 length equals 13 residues. CDR3 bases: TGTGCAGCCGGGGGAGGGTGGTCGTACGAGCAGTACTTC. Encoded protein: CAAGGGWSYEQYF.

Only one count was recorded for this clone. CDR3 DNA: TGTGCCTGTATTTACAGCGGGGGGGCCGGGGAGCAGTTCTTC. It yields the protein CACIYSGGAGEQFF. This chain uses TRBV30 with TRBJ2-1; 10 bases are a match to TRBD2. After removal of 6 bases from V and 10 bases from J, the junction contained 12 bases not matched to a gene. This CDR3 contains 14 residues. Germline V gives CDR1 GTSNPN, CDR2 SVGIG (reference sequence).

The chain links TRBV11-1 to TRBJ2-2; TRBD1 agrees at 8 bases. The V gene end was trimmed by 6 bases and the J gene end by 6 bases; junction bases not matched to a gene: 3. Germline V gene sequence: CDR1 SGHAT, CDR2 FQDESV (reference sequence). CDR3 length equals 13 residues. DNA for the CDR3: TGTGCCAGCAGTCAGGACAGGGCCGGGGAGCTGTTTTTT. Translated, it gives CASSQDRAGELFF.

The DNA for the CDR3 is TGTGCCAGCAGTTTATTAGATAGGGGGATTCGGGGGGAAGGCTACACCTTC. This sequence encodes CASSLLDRGIRGEGYTF. The chain recombines TRBV28 with TRBJ1-2; D might be TRBD1 (6 bases). Germline V lookup: CDR1 MDHEN, CDR2 SYDVKM. The CDR3 sequence is 17 residues long. The V gene lost 1 base and the J gene lost 8 bases, with 23 bases spanning the gap.

This clone was found a few times. V gene TRBV4-2 combines with J gene TRBJ2-2, with 12 bases aligning to TRBD2. Germline V gives CDR1 LGHNA, CDR2 YNFKEQ. V shed 0 bases and J 7 bases; nucleotides not matched to a gene: 6. The length of the CDR3 is 17 residues. CDR3 protein: CASSQDLAGGPGGELFF. The CDR3 DNA reads as TGTGCCAGCAGCCAAGACCTAGCGGGAGGGCCGGGCGGGGAGCTGTTTTTT.

This chain links TRBV18 with TRBJ2-5; 10 bases align to TRBD2. Germline V gene lookup returns CDR1 KGHSH and CDR2 LQKENI. The CDR3 is 16 amino acids. V gave up 2 bases and J gave up 5 bases; unmatched junction bases: 8. The DNA of the CDR3 is TGTGCCAGCTCACCAATGGCTAGCGGGAGTCTGGAGACCCAGTACTTC. It is translated as CASSPMASGSLETQYF.

The chain joins TRBV5-4 to TRBJ2-3; TRBD2 matches 7 bases. The CDR3 has 14 amino acids. Losses at the gene ends were 4 bases for V and 5 bases for J; bases not matched to a gene: 7. Germline assignment: CDR1 SGHNT and CDR2 YYREEE (reference sequence). Here the CDR3 reads CASSRGGQEDTQYF. CDR3 sequence (DNA): TGTGCCAGCAGCCGCGGGGGTCAGGAAGATACGCAGTATTTT.

The chain is built from TRBV5-8 and TRBJ1-4; 9 positions match TRBD1. The CDR3 runs 16 residues. Trimming cost V 2 bases and J 8 bases; bases outside gene matches: 10. The germline V gene encodes CDR1 SGHTS and CDR2 YDEGEE. In DNA form, the CDR3 reads TGTGCCAGCAGCTTAGAACTGGGACAGGGTGGAGAAAAACTGTTTTTT. Amino acid sequence: CASSLELGQGGEKLFF.

This sequence joins TRBV28 and TRBJ1-1; D is ambiguous. Germline CDR1 and CDR2: MDHEN and SYDVKM. The CDR3 loop spans 11 amino acids. V was trimmed by 6 bases and J by 6 bases, leaving 8 bases between them. The CDR3 loop is CASRGRPEAFF. The CDR3 nucleotides read TGTGCCAGCAGGGGGAGGCCTGAAGCTTTCTTT.

In nucleotides, the CDR3 is TGCAGCGGGAAGTTGGGGGGAAAAAGCGGTGAAAAACTGTTTTTT. Its translation: CSGKLGGKSGEKLFF. The genes are TRBV29-1 and TRBJ1-4; TRBD1 might be the D (5 bases). Trimming pared 7 bases from V and 7 bases from J, leaving 22 bases between. The CDR3 extends over 15 amino acids. In germline, CDR1 is SQVTM, CDR2 ANQGSEA.

The V gene is TRBV7-3, the J gene TRBJ2-5, with D unclear. Germline CDR1 is SGHTA and CDR2 is FQGTGA. This CDR3 contains 13 residues. V lost 3 bases and J lost 2, with 7 bases in between. CDR3 sequence (DNA): TGTGCCAGCAGCTTCACAGCTCAAGAGACCCAGTACTTC. Residues: CASSFTAQETQYF. Together with reference TRBV7-3 and TRBJ2-5, the CDR3 gives the full variable domain: GAGVSQTPSNKVTEKGKYVELRCDPISGHTALYWYRQSLGQGPEFLIYFQGTGAADDSGLPNDRFFAVRPEGSVSTLKIQRTERGDSAVYLCASSFTAQETQYFGPGTRLLVL.

The chain employs TRBV5-1 and TRBJ2-5, with D tentatively TRBD2 (5 bases). The germline V gene has CDR1 SGHRS and CDR2 YFSETQ. V was trimmed by 4 bases and J by 4 bases, leaving 20 bases between them. This CDR3 is built from 16 residues. The CDR3 region has the DNA TGCGCCAGCAGCCTAGGTGAGGGTTGGATGGGAGAGACCCAGTACTTC. It codes for CASSLGEGWMGETQYF.

This clone was counted a few times. The chain has TRBV28 and TRBJ2-1; D is undetermined. Trimming took 3 bases from V and 5 from J, leaving 5 bases between them. The CDR3 contains 12 residues. Germline assignment: CDR1 MDHEN and CDR2 SYDVKM. The CDR3 DNA sequence: TGTGCCAGCAGTTTGGCCCACAATGAGCAGTTCTTC. As protein: CASSLAHNEQFF.

The chain uses TRBV6-6 and TRBJ2-5; D may be TRBD1 (6 bases). CDR1 and CDR2 from the germline V gene are MNHNY and SVGAGI (reference sequence). V was shortened by 8 bases and J by 4 bases, with 20 bases between the two germline ends. The CDR3 is 15 residues long. This chain's CDR3 is CASSYRDTHRETQYF. In nucleotides, the CDR3 is TGTGCCAGCTCCTACCGGGACACCCACCGAGAGACCCAGTACTTC.

This clone was detected only a few times. The chain has TRBV5-1 and TRBJ2-7; 9 bases match TRBD1. In germline, CDR1 is SGHRS, CDR2 YFSETQ. J lost 6 bases, V lost 4 bases, and 11 bases had no gene match. This CDR3 has 15 amino acids. Here the CDR3 reads CASSLLGQGSGEQYF. The CDR3 nucleotides are TGCGCCAGCAGCCTATTGGGACAGGGTTCGGGCGAGCAGTACTTC.

This chain connects TRBV6-6 to TRBJ2-1; 7 nucleotides line up with TRBD1. The CDR3 consists of 13 residues. The junction had 8 bases not matched to a gene; V was cut back by 11 bases and J by 4 bases. The germline gives CDR1 MNHNY, CDR2 SVGAGI (reference sequence). The CDR3 nucleotides are TGTGCCTCCGGGACAGAAAGTTACAATGAGCAGTTCTTC. Translation: CASGTESYNEQFF.

The V and J genes are TRBV19 and TRBJ1-1; a weak D match, TRBD1 (5 bases). The CDR3 is 14 amino acids. V lost 3 bases to trimming and J lost 4 bases, with 12 bases between them. The germline V gene has CDR1 LNHDA and CDR2 SQIVND (reference sequence). Here the CDR3 DNA reads TGTGCCAGTAGTATGGGAGGGGAGACCACTGAAGCTTTCTTT. Translated: CASSMGGETTEAFF.

The V gene is TRBV4-3, the J gene TRBJ2-2, with D possibly being TRBD2 (5 bases). Germline CDR1 and CDR2: LGHNA and YSLEER. The CDR3 has 15 residues. V was cut by 1 base and J by 2 bases, with 8 bases left in between. CDR3 in amino acids: CASSQGLTNTGELFF. The CDR3 bases are TGCGCCAGCAGCCAAGGACTAACCAACACCGGGGAGCTGTTTTTT.

The CDR3 region has the DNA TGTGCCAGCAGCTTGGGAGGCTATAGCAATCAGCCCCAGCATTTT. Encoded protein: CASSLGGYSNQPQHF. V is TRBV5-6 and J is TRBJ1-5; D gene unclear. This CDR3 is 15 amino acids long. V was cut by 0 bases and J by 0 bases, with 7 bases left in between. The V gene's germline CDR1 is SGHDT and CDR2 YYEEEE.

This chain connects TRBV2 to TRBJ1-5; weak D call: TRBD1 (6 bases). V lost 6 bases and J lost 1, with 10 bases in between. Germline CDR1 SNHLY, CDR2 FYNNEI. The CDR3 spans 14 residues. DNA of the CDR3: TGTGCCAGCAGGCAGCAGGGGAGCAATCAGCCCCAGCATTTT. Its protein is CASRQQGSNQPQHF.